This T cell receptor (beta chain) was obtained from a study of cytotoxic CD8 clonotypes in ibrutinib-treated CLL. At the level of the study: IGHV unmutated 17 to 18; relapsed/refractory some ten; treatment-naive approximately 16. Response sampling occurred after a median around 12 months of treatment (range 6 to 36).

V shed 0 bases, J shed 4 bases, and the junction held 7 bases outside the gene matches. The V gene's germline CDR1 is MGHRA and CDR2 YSYEKL. The CDR3 runs 16 residues. In its sample, this clone was seen a few times. Measured with immunoSEQ multiplex PCR; TCRdb has only the in-frame clones, and not every one. The sample holds fewer than 35,000 clones, roughly 85% seen once. The clonotype comes from a human donor with chronic lymphocytic leukemia. The sample in question was PBMCs, obtained after 24 months of ibrutinib treatment. This sequence joins TRBV4-1 and TRBJ1-2; 8 bases line up with TRBD1. CDR3 amino acids: CASSQDPQGAVYGYTF. Written as DNA, the CDR3 is TGCGCCAGCAGCCAAGATCCCCAGGGGGCGGTCTATGGCTACACCTTC.